The TCR beta chain described here comes from a study of shared clonotypes between healthy human individuals. Study results and limitations: A handful of donors had about 5.1% of their naive CD4 clonotypes in common. Memory subsets had estimated richness that was generally smaller than that of naive subsets.

The CDR3 is 14 amino acids. Germline V lookup: CDR1 MNHNS, CDR2 SASEGT. After removal of 6 bases from V and 1 base from J, the junction contained 5 bases not matched to a gene. A note on this clone: What it binds is not known. The same CDR3 is also encoded by other DNA sequences in this sample.

TCRdb's copy holds only in-frame clones and misses some; the assay was immunoSEQ multiplex PCR. Here the sample spans about 2.3 million clones, roughly 93% being singletons. Donors were healthy HIV-negative adults without recent acute infections or vaccinations. Splitting the CD4+ cells yielded a CD45RA+ naive subset and a CD45RA-negative memory subset. The chain links TRBV6-1 to TRBJ2-7; TRBD2 aligns across 8 bases. The TCR was taken from a man aged 18 to 29 in good health. Some clones in this sample may be carry-over from other donors' samples. The sample consisted of naive CD4+ T cells from PBMCs. Subset given: CD45RA+ positively selected. DNA of the CDR3: TGTGCCAGCAGCGGGACTAGTGGTTCCTACGAGCAGTACTTC. This gives the protein CASSGTSGSYEQYF.